The clone carrying this T cell receptor (beta chain) came up a few times. Its specificity is not known. Individual cDNA molecules were tagged with unique molecular identifiers. In TCRdb, the 5' RACE reads were re-called with MiXCR into one record per CDR3 protein. The table records approximately 80,000 distinct CDR3 sequences, approximately 12% of them present only once. This sample was taken from a study of early T cells in non-severe SARS-CoV-2 infection. Whole-study context: Sequencing was performed on bulk RNA from unsorted whole blood, leaving chains unpaired.

Study-level results: Private and CD4 specificities were missed by VDJdb matching, skewed to anti-spike CD8.

With 6 bases removed from V and 6 bases from J, the gap between germline ends came to 11 bases. This CDR3 contains 12 residues. Germline assignment: CDR1 SQVTM and CDR2 ANQGSEA. The sample taken for sequencing was whole blood. The chain couples TRBV29-1 to TRBJ2-2; D unresolved. This receptor was taken from an adult who was a healthcare worker with PCR-confirmed SARS-CoV-2 infection or an uninfected control (not recorded which). The CDR3 nucleotides read TGCAGCGTCCTGAAGCTCGCCGGGGAGCTGTTTTTT. Protein product: CSVLKLAGELFF.